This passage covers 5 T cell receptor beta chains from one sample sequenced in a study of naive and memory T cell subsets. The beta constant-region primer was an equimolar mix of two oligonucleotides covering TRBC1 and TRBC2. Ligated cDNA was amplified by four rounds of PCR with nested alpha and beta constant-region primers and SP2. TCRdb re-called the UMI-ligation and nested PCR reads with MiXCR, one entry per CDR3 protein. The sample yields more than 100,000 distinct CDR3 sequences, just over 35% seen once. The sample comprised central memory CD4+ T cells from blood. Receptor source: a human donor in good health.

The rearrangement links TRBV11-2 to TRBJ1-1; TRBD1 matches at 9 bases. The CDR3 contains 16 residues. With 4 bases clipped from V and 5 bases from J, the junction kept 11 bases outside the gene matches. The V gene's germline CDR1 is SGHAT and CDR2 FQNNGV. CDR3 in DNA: TGTGCCAGCAGCTCAGAGTTGGGACAGGGTCGGACTGAAGCTTTCTTT. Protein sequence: CASSSELGQGRTEAFF.

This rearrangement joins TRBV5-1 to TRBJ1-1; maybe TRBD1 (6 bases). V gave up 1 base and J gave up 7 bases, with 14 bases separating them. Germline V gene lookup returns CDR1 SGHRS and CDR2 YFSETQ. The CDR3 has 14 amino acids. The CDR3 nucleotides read TGCGCCAGCAGCTTGAAGGGGGGGACGGGTGAAGCTTTCTTT. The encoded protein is CASSLKGGTGEAFF. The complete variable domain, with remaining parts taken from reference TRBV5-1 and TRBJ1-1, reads KAGVTQTPRYLIKTRGQQVTLSCSPISGHRSVSWYQQTPGQGLQFLFEYFSETQRNKGNFPGRFSGRQFSNSRSEMNVSTLELGDSALYLCASSLKGGTGEAFFGQGTRLTVV.

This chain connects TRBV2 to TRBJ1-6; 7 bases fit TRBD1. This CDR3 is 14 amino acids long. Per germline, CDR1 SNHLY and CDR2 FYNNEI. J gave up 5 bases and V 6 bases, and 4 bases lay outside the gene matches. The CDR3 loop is CASRKGANNSPLHF. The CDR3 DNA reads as TGTGCCAGCAGGAAGGGGGCCAATAATTCACCCCTCCACTTT.

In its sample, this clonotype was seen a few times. As DNA, the CDR3 is TGTGCCAGTAGTTCCCCGGGGGGCCGGGACTCGCTAGCCAAAAACATTCAGTACTTC. Translation gives CASSSPGGRDSLAKNIQYF. The gene calls are TRBV19 and TRBJ2-4; tentative D call: TRBD2 (7 bases). Germline CDR1 LNHDA, CDR2 SQIVND (reference sequence). V lost 5 bases, J lost 0 bases, and 23 bases lay in between. The CDR3 loop spans 19 amino acids.

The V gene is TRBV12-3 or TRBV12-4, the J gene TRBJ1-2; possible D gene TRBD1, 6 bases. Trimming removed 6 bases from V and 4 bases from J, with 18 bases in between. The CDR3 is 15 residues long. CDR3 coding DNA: TGTGCCAGCAGGACGCAGGGGTCACTATCCTATGGCTACACCTTC. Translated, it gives CASRTQGSLSYGYTF.